These T cell receptor beta chains were read from a single sample in a study of blood T cell repertoires in COVID-19. Using immunoSEQ multiplex PCR, the repertoire was profiled, and TCRdb retains in-frame clones only, with some absent. Among around 170,000 clones listed, 80% to 90% were seen once. Material: peripheral blood. All receptors come from a man younger than 30 who had recovered from COVID-19. Each CDR3 is given with its conserved first and last residue. D genes are given only for firm matches. The size of a clone is reported for some rows only, either as once, few or many, or as a class for expanded clones.

j_call: TRBJ2-5
clone_size: .
v_call: TRBV14
d_call: TRBD1
cdr3_nt: TGTGCCAGCAGCCAAGATGGACAGGGGAGGAGGAAGACCCAGTACTTC
cdr3_aa: CASSQDGQGRRKTQYF

j_call: TRBJ2-7
clone_size: .
v_call: TRBV14
d_call: .
cdr3_nt: TGTGCCAGCAGCCAAGTCGGGGAGCAGTACTTC
cdr3_aa: CASSQVGEQYF

j_call: TRBJ1-3
clone_size: .
v_call: TRBV6-5
d_call: .
cdr3_nt: TGTGCCAGCAGTAGACGCGGCTCTGGAAACACCATATATTTT
cdr3_aa: CASSRRGSGNTIYF

j_call: TRBJ2-7
clone_size: once
v_call: TRBV27
d_call: TRBD1
cdr3_nt: TGTGCCAGTGGTGAACAGGGGAACTACGAGCAGTACTTC
cdr3_aa: CASGEQGNYEQYF

j_call: TRBJ1-2
clone_size: .
v_call: TRBV18
d_call: TRBD1
cdr3_nt: TGTGCCAGCTCACCTTATTCCGACAGGGTCGATGGCTACACCTTC
cdr3_aa: CASSPYSDRVDGYTF

j_call: TRBJ2-3
clone_size: .
v_call: TRBV10-2
d_call: TRBD2
cdr3_nt: TGCGCCAGCAGCACTCTAGCGGCTACAGATACGCAGTATTTT
cdr3_aa: CASSTLAATDTQYF

j_call: TRBJ1-1
clone_size: .
v_call: TRBV12-5
d_call: TRBD1
cdr3_nt: TGTGCTAGTGGCACGGGACAGTCAGAAGCTTTCTTT
cdr3_aa: CASGTGQSEAFF

j_call: TRBJ2-1
clone_size: .
v_call: TRBV7-9
d_call: .
cdr3_nt: TGTGCCAGCAGCACGAACCGAGCGGGCCCCATGGGGAATGAGCAGTTCTTC
cdr3_aa: CASSTNRAGPMGNEQFF

j_call: TRBJ2-1
clone_size: once
v_call: TRBV19
d_call: TRBD2
cdr3_nt: TGTGCCAGTAGTTCCGGGACTAGGGCCTATTACAATGAGCAGTTCTTC
cdr3_aa: CASSSGTRAYYNEQFF

j_call: TRBJ1-1
clone_size: .
v_call: TRBV7-9
d_call: TRBD1
cdr3_nt: TGTGCCAGCAGCCGGGACAGGGGGGACACTGAAGCTTTCTTT
cdr3_aa: CASSRDRGDTEAFF

j_call: TRBJ1-1
clone_size: .
v_call: TRBV12-3/TRBV12-4
d_call: .
cdr3_nt: TGTGCCAGCAAGGCAGGGGTGGACACTGAAGCTTTCTTT
cdr3_aa: CASKAGVDTEAFF

j_call: TRBJ2-2
clone_size: .
v_call: TRBV5-8
d_call: .
cdr3_nt: TGTGCCAGCAGCTTGACTCCGAAGACCGGGGAGCTGTTTTTT
cdr3_aa: CASSLTPKTGELFF

j_call: TRBJ1-1
clone_size: .
v_call: TRBV11-3
d_call: .
cdr3_nt: TGTGCCAGCAGCCGCGGAGGGGTTAACACTGAAGCTTTCTTT
cdr3_aa: CASSRGGVNTEAFF

j_call: TRBJ2-7
clone_size: .
v_call: TRBV2
d_call: TRBD2
cdr3_nt: TGTGCCAGCGTCGGGAGGGGCGAGCAGTACTTC
cdr3_aa: CASVGRGEQYF

j_call: TRBJ2-7
clone_size: few
v_call: TRBV6-5
d_call: .
cdr3_nt: TGTGCCAGCAGTCCCGGGACATATCCCACCTACGAGCAGTACTTC
cdr3_aa: CASSPGTYPTYEQYF

j_call: TRBJ2-1
clone_size: .
v_call: TRBV5-1
d_call: TRBD2
cdr3_nt: TGCGCCAGCAGGTCCGCTAGCGGAACTATATACAATGAGCAGTTCTTC
cdr3_aa: CASRSASGTIYNEQFF

j_call: TRBJ2-3
clone_size: .
v_call: TRBV7-2
d_call: TRBD2
cdr3_nt: TGTGCCAGCAGCCCAACGGGACTAGCGGGAGTCGCAGATACGCAGTATTTT
cdr3_aa: CASSPTGLAGVADTQYF

j_call: TRBJ2-2
clone_size: .
v_call: TRBV21-1
d_call: .
cdr3_nt: TGTGCCAGCAGCCCGAGGACGGGAACCGGGGAGCTGTTTTTT
cdr3_aa: CASSPRTGTGELFF

j_call: TRBJ2-7
clone_size: .
v_call: TRBV6-2/TRBV6-3
d_call: .
cdr3_nt: TGTGCCAGCAACCCGGCGGAATTCTCCTACGAGCAGTACTTC
cdr3_aa: CASNPAEFSYEQYF

j_call: TRBJ2-6
clone_size: .
v_call: TRBV10-3
d_call: .
cdr3_nt: TGTGCCATCAGTGACGCAGGGTCTGGGGCCAACGTCCTGACTTTC
cdr3_aa: CAISDAGSGANVLTF

j_call: TRBJ2-5
clone_size: .
v_call: TRBV11-2
d_call: TRBD1
cdr3_nt: TGTGCCAGCAGCATGTTTTACAGGGGGCCGGGGGAGACCCAGTACTTC
cdr3_aa: CASSMFYRGPGETQYF

j_call: TRBJ1-4
clone_size: .
v_call: TRBV4-3
d_call: TRBD1
cdr3_nt: TGCGCCAGCAGCCAAGGGCAGGGGGTCGATGAAAAACTGTTTTTT
cdr3_aa: CASSQGQGVDEKLFF

j_call: TRBJ1-3
clone_size: few
v_call: TRBV3-1/TRBV3-2
d_call: .
cdr3_nt: TGTGCCAGCAGCCCCTACGTTACCTCTGGAAACACCATATATTTT
cdr3_aa: CASSPYVTSGNTIYF

j_call: TRBJ1-1
clone_size: .
v_call: TRBV10-3
d_call: TRBD1
cdr3_nt: TGTGCCATCAGACCGGGACAGGGAGGCACTGAAGCTTTCTTT
cdr3_aa: CAIRPGQGGTEAFF

j_call: TRBJ1-2
clone_size: .
v_call: TRBV5-4
d_call: TRBD1
cdr3_nt: TGTGCCAGCAGCAACCGACAGGGGGACTATGGCTACACCTTC
cdr3_aa: CASSNRQGDYGYTF

j_call: TRBJ1-5
clone_size: .
v_call: TRBV19
d_call: TRBD1
cdr3_nt: TGTGCCAGTAGGGACGGGACAGCGAGCAATCAGCCCCAGCATTTT
cdr3_aa: CASRDGTASNQPQHF

j_call: TRBJ1-2
clone_size: .
v_call: TRBV6-1
d_call: TRBD1
cdr3_nt: TGTGCCAGCAGTGAAGCTTGGACAGGGGCTACTAACTATGGCTACACCTTC
cdr3_aa: CASSEAWTGATNYGYTF

j_call: TRBJ1-1
clone_size: once
v_call: TRBV12-3/TRBV12-4
d_call: .
cdr3_nt: TGTGCCAGCAGCCGCGGACAGTTCGAAGCTTTCTTT
cdr3_aa: CASSRGQFEAFF

j_call: TRBJ1-6
clone_size: .
v_call: TRBV11-2
d_call: .
cdr3_nt: TGTGCCAGCAGATGGGGGGATCGTTCACCCCTCCACTTT
cdr3_aa: CASRWGDRSPLHF

j_call: TRBJ1-5
clone_size: .
v_call: TRBV28
d_call: TRBD1
cdr3_nt: TGTGCCAGCAGTCGGGGACAGAATCAGCCCCAGCATTTT
cdr3_aa: CASSRGQNQPQHF

j_call: TRBJ1-4
clone_size: .
v_call: TRBV13
d_call: TRBD1
cdr3_nt: TGTGCCAGCAGCTCCCACAGGGGATCTAATGAAAAACTGTTTTTT
cdr3_aa: CASSSHRGSNEKLFF

j_call: TRBJ2-7
clone_size: .
v_call: TRBV6-2/TRBV6-3
d_call: TRBD2
cdr3_nt: TGTGCCAGCAGTTATCCCCTAGCGGGGTACGAGCAGTACTTC
cdr3_aa: CASSYPLAGYEQYF

j_call: TRBJ1-6
clone_size: .
v_call: TRBV5-8
d_call: .
cdr3_nt: TGTGCCAGCAGCCTACAGGGTGGCCATAATTCACCCCTCCACTTT
cdr3_aa: CASSLQGGHNSPLHF

j_call: TRBJ2-7
clone_size: .
v_call: TRBV5-1
d_call: TRBD1
cdr3_nt: TGCGCCAGCAGCCTAACAGGGGGCGTTGAGTCCTACGAGCAGTACTTC
cdr3_aa: CASSLTGGVESYEQYF

j_call: TRBJ2-7
clone_size: .
v_call: TRBV9
d_call: .
cdr3_nt: TGTGCCAGCAGCGTAGGAGGGAGCTCCTACGAGCAGTACTTC
cdr3_aa: CASSVGGSSYEQYF

j_call: TRBJ2-7
clone_size: few
v_call: TRBV6-5
d_call: .
cdr3_nt: TGTGCCAGCAGTTACCTCTACGAGCAGTACTTC
cdr3_aa: CASSYLYEQYF

j_call: TRBJ2-5
clone_size: .
v_call: TRBV14
d_call: .
cdr3_nt: TGTGCCAGCAGCCGGGGGGAAGAGACCCAGTACTTC
cdr3_aa: CASSRGEETQYF

j_call: TRBJ2-7
clone_size: .
v_call: TRBV13
d_call: TRBD1
cdr3_nt: TGTGCCAGCACTTATACCGGGACAGGGCAGTGGGGTACCTACGAGCAGTACTTC
cdr3_aa: CASTYTGTGQWGTYEQYF

j_call: TRBJ2-1
clone_size: .
v_call: TRBV10-3
d_call: TRBD2
cdr3_nt: TGTGCCATCAATGGCGGGAGGGCCTTGAACAATGAGCAGTTCTTC
cdr3_aa: CAINGGRALNNEQFF

j_call: TRBJ1-5
clone_size: once
v_call: TRBV6-6
d_call: .
cdr3_nt: TGTGCCAGCAGAGAAGGACTCCATAGCAATCAGCCCCAGCATTTT
cdr3_aa: CASREGLHSNQPQHF

j_call: TRBJ2-7
clone_size: .
v_call: TRBV10-3
d_call: .
cdr3_nt: TGTGCCATCGCGAGCCGAGACTACGAGCAGTACTTC
cdr3_aa: CAIASRDYEQYF

j_call: TRBJ1-1
clone_size: .
v_call: TRBV5-8
d_call: .
cdr3_nt: TGTGCCAGCAGCCCCTACGCAGCTTTCTTT
cdr3_aa: CASSPYAAFF

j_call: TRBJ1-4
clone_size: .
v_call: TRBV6-5
d_call: .
cdr3_nt: TGTGCCAGCAGCCTCAGGCAGGGGCGAGGTGAAAAACTGTTTTTT
cdr3_aa: CASSLRQGRGEKLFF

j_call: TRBJ2-1
clone_size: .
v_call: TRBV7-8
d_call: TRBD1
cdr3_nt: TGTGCCAGCAGCTCACCCGAGACAGGGGGGCAGGGCAATGAGCAGTTCTTC
cdr3_aa: CASSSPETGGQGNEQFF

j_call: TRBJ2-4
clone_size: .
v_call: TRBV3-1/TRBV3-2
d_call: .
cdr3_nt: TGTGCCAGCAGCCAAGATGGCCCGGGAAGGGCCAAAAACATTCAGTACTTC
cdr3_aa: CASSQDGPGRAKNIQYF

j_call: TRBJ2-6
clone_size: .
v_call: TRBV6-2/TRBV6-3
d_call: TRBD1
cdr3_nt: TGTGCCAGCAGCCCCTACTCTGGACAGGGGCCCTCTGGGGCCAACGTCCTGACTTTC
cdr3_aa: CASSPYSGQGPSGANVLTF

j_call: TRBJ2-5
clone_size: .
v_call: TRBV13
d_call: .
cdr3_nt: TGTGCCAGCAGCTTATCTAGCGACGGTGGAGAGACCCAGTACTTC
cdr3_aa: CASSLSSDGGETQYF